This TCR beta chain was obtained from a study of cytomegalovirus exposure and HLA in healthy donors. Study-level points and caveats: The study had only CMV serostatus as immune exposure information. Indistinguishable V segments, including TRBV6-2 and TRBV6-3, were excluded. Likely technical artifact: a cluster of highly shared sequence variants.

Germline V gene sequence: CDR1 SGDLS, CDR2 YYNGEE. The CDR3 loop spans 14 amino acids. V dropped 3 bases and J dropped 7 bases, with 11 bases sitting between them. Each donor's status was that of a healthy bone marrow donor. As concerns this clone: What it binds is unknown.

PCR used 60 Vbeta primers and 13 Jbeta primers. Data came from immunoSEQ multiplex PCR; TCRdb stores just in-frame clones and leaves some out. This table has 180,000 or so clones, roughly 73% appearing once. The sample comprised PBMCs. The source is a female donor in good health and CMV-seronegative. V is TRBV9 and J is TRBJ1-6, with a tentative D call TRBD1 (5 bases). CDR3 in amino acids: CASSGGLPNSPLHF. The CDR3 bases are TGTGCCAGCAGCGGGGGACTCCCGAATTCACCCCTCCACTTT.